This TCR beta chain was profiled in a study of T cell responses to AZD1222 COVID-19 vaccine. For the study at large: Pooled samples include second doses given at about 4 or 12 weeks. The study's findings and limits: After the peak T cell response, and only then, were repertoires sampled.

On this clone itself: Its antigen is not identified.

In germline, CDR1 is SGHRS, CDR2 YFSETQ. V lost 2 bases and J 3 bases, leaving 11 bases between the germline ends. There are 15 residues in the CDR3. TCRdb's table, derived via immunoSEQ multiplex PCR, lists solely in-frame clones and lacks some. The sample shows about 150,000 clones, 80% to 90% of them seen only once. The material sequenced was peripheral blood, taken on day 0 of AZD1222 vaccination. This chain joins TRBV5-1 and TRBJ2-2; TRBD1 or TRBD2 may be the D gene (5 bases each). This TCR derives from an adult in good health. For the CDR3, the DNA is TGCGCCAGCAGCTTCGGGGCTACTGACACCGGGGAGCTGTTTTTT. This codes for CASSFGATDTGELFF.